This T cell receptor beta chain came from a study of T cell clonotyping in hematopoietic cell transplantation. Study-level background: Pretransplant recipient samples were taken after cytoreduction.

Germline V gives CDR1 MNHNS, CDR2 SASEGT. V was clipped by 6 bases and J by 7 bases, with 7 bases between them. The CDR3 has 10 residues. Time point in this sample: recipient sample about 28 days before transplant, after cytoreduction. Samples: about 28 days before transplant, then days 30, 100 and 180 after. In regard to this clone: Antigen: not known.

Whole-study results and caveats: Pathologically expanded recipient clonotypes increased progressively from day 30 to day 180 as diversity fell.

The protocol was immunoSEQ multiplex PCR, while the TCRdb copy is restricted to in-frame clones and leaves out a portion. The table shows about 49,000 clones, with 65% to 90% occurring only once. The sample was peripheral blood mononuclear cells, taken before stem cell transplant. The chain combines TRBV6-1 with TRBJ2-7; D is perhaps TRBD1 (6 bases). This receptor was taken from a man in his 60s with biphenotypic leukemia. Some clones in this sample may be carry-over from other donors' samples. CDR3 region: CASRTGEQYF. The CDR3 bases are TGTGCCAGCAGGACAGGAGAGCAGTACTTC.